These T cell receptor beta chains were read from a single sample in a study of cytomegalovirus exposure and HLA in healthy donors. Profiling relied on immunoSEQ multiplex PCR, and the TCRdb table lists in-frame clones only, not all of them. The repertoire holds 110,000 or so clones, with 80% to 90% as singletons. Material: PBMCs. These receptors all stem from a man between 18 and 29 years old in good health and CMV-seropositive. Both conserved end residues are part of each CDR3. Fields, in order: clone size, V gene, D gene, J gene, CDR3 protein, CDR3 DNA. A D gene is named only where the DNA matches it firmly. Some rows mark clone size as missing; the rest say once, few, many or name a class of expanded clone.

clone size: -; V gene: TRBV5-1; D gene: -; J gene: TRBJ2-2; CDR3 protein: CASSFMNTGELFF; CDR3 DNA: TGCGCCAGCAGCTTTATGAACACCGGGGAGCTGTTTTTT
clone size: -; V gene: TRBV7-8; D gene: -; J gene: TRBJ1-5; CDR3 protein: CASSLGRVNQPQHF; CDR3 DNA: TGTGCCAGCAGCTTAGGCAGGGTTAATCAGCCCCAGCATTTT
clone size: -; V gene: TRBV28; D gene: -; J gene: TRBJ2-3; CDR3 protein: CASRIGSGTDTQYF; CDR3 DNA: TGTGCCAGCCGAATTGGAAGCGGCACAGATACGCAGTATTTT
clone size: once; V gene: TRBV28; D gene: -; J gene: TRBJ1-6; CDR3 protein: CASTPNAGVNSPLHF; CDR3 DNA: TGTGCCAGCACCCCCAACGCAGGGGTGAATTCACCCCTCCACTTT
clone size: -; V gene: TRBV4-1; D gene: -; J gene: TRBJ2-7; CDR3 protein: CASSQDYTLDRNGRQYF; CDR3 DNA: TGCGCCAGCAGCCAAGACTATACCCTGGACCGAAACGGGAGGCAGTACTTC
clone size: -; V gene: TRBV5-6; D gene: -; J gene: TRBJ2-7; CDR3 protein: CASSLGSGIYEQYF; CDR3 DNA: TGTGCCAGCAGCTTGGGATCAGGGATCTACGAGCAGTACTTC
clone size: -; V gene: TRBV7-2; D gene: -; J gene: TRBJ2-1; CDR3 protein: CASSLESGAGKFF; CDR3 DNA: TGTGCCAGCAGCTTAGAGTCCGGAGCGGGTAAGTTCTTC
clone size: -; V gene: TRBV13; D gene: -; J gene: TRBJ2-7; CDR3 protein: CASSQGRRVYEQYF; CDR3 DNA: TGTGCCAGCAGCCAGGGACGGAGGGTATACGAGCAGTACTTC
clone size: -; V gene: TRBV5-4; D gene: -; J gene: TRBJ1-1; CDR3 protein: CASSLTLNTEAFF; CDR3 DNA: TGTGCCAGCAGCTTAACTCTGAACACTGAAGCTTTCTTT
clone size: once; V gene: TRBV7-2; D gene: TRBD1; J gene: TRBJ1-2; CDR3 protein: CASSLAGQGIANYGYTF; CDR3 DNA: TGTGCCAGCAGCTTAGCTGGACAGGGAATAGCTAACTATGGCTACACCTTC
clone size: -; V gene: TRBV7-9; D gene: -; J gene: TRBJ1-2; CDR3 protein: CASSPGTTANYGYTF; CDR3 DNA: TGTGCCAGCAGCCCCGGGACTACTGCTAACTATGGCTACACCTTC
clone size: -; V gene: TRBV7-2; D gene: -; J gene: TRBJ1-2; CDR3 protein: CASSQDRNYGYTF; CDR3 DNA: TGTGCCAGCAGTCAAGACAGGAACTATGGCTACACCTTC
clone size: -; V gene: TRBV10-1; D gene: TRBD1; J gene: TRBJ2-3; CDR3 protein: CAIGGRQATQYF; CDR3 DNA: TGCGCCATAGGGGGCCGGCAAGCGACGCAGTATTTT
clone size: -; V gene: TRBV5-1; D gene: TRBD1; J gene: TRBJ1-2; CDR3 protein: CASTVDRGNDYGYTF; CDR3 DNA: TGCGCCAGCACCGTGGACAGGGGGAACGACTATGGCTACACCTTC
clone size: -; V gene: TRBV7-6; D gene: -; J gene: TRBJ2-1; CDR3 protein: CASSFKWGPYNEQFF; CDR3 DNA: TGTGCCAGCAGCTTTAAGTGGGGGCCCTACAATGAGCAGTTCTTC
clone size: -; V gene: TRBV5-4; D gene: -; J gene: TRBJ2-3; CDR3 protein: CASSLKGASGGDTQYF; CDR3 DNA: TGTGCCAGCAGCTTGAAGGGGGCCTCGGGAGGGGATACGCAGTATTTT
clone size: -; V gene: TRBV5-1; D gene: TRBD1; J gene: TRBJ1-4; CDR3 protein: CASSLGTGSGEKLFF; CDR3 DNA: TGCGCCAGCAGCTTGGGGACAGGGTCAGGTGAAAAACTGTTTTTT
clone size: once; V gene: TRBV4-1; D gene: TRBD1; J gene: TRBJ1-4; CDR3 protein: CASSPDRASANEKLFF; CDR3 DNA: TGCGCCAGCAGCCCAGACAGGGCGAGCGCTAATGAAAAACTGTTTTTT
clone size: -; V gene: TRBV6-5; D gene: TRBD1; J gene: TRBJ2-7; CDR3 protein: CASSDRGPNEQYF; CDR3 DNA: TGTGCCAGCAGTGACAGGGGGCCCAACGAGCAGTACTTC
clone size: once; V gene: TRBV5-1; D gene: -; J gene: TRBJ2-5; CDR3 protein: CASSLGGGGRETQYF; CDR3 DNA: TGCGCCAGCAGCTTGGGCGGGGGCGGCCGAGAGACCCAGTACTTC
clone size: -; V gene: TRBV11-2; D gene: -; J gene: TRBJ2-7; CDR3 protein: CASSLVTGGHYEQYF; CDR3 DNA: TGTGCCAGCAGCTTAGTAACCGGGGGTCACTACGAGCAGTACTTC
clone size: -; V gene: TRBV29-1; D gene: TRBD2; J gene: TRBJ2-5; CDR3 protein: CSVVGLAGGQETQYF; CDR3 DNA: TGCAGCGTTGTAGGACTAGCGGGGGGACAAGAGACCCAGTACTTC
clone size: few; V gene: TRBV11-1; D gene: -; J gene: TRBJ2-7; CDR3 protein: CASSDNRDYEQYF; CDR3 DNA: TGTGCCAGCAGCGATAACAGGGACTACGAGCAGTACTTC